These T cell receptor beta chains were read from a single sample in a study of shared clonotypes between healthy human individuals. Clones were read by immunoSEQ multiplex PCR, and TCRdb kept only the in-frame ones, dropping some. Of some 380,000 clones detected, around 96% appear once; the ten largest clones hold about 0.32%. Sequencing used memory CD8+ T cells sorted from blood. The receptors come from a man aged 30-40 years in good health. Both conserved end residues are part of each CDR3. D genes are given only for firm matches. Some rows have no size entry. The others give once, few or many, or a class for an expanded clone.

abundance: .
j_gene: TRBJ2-4
v_gene: TRBV6-5
d_gene: .
CDR3aa: CASGEIIQYF
CDR3nt: TGTGCCAGCGGGGAGATCATTCAGTACTTC

abundance: .
j_gene: TRBJ1-2
v_gene: TRBV6-1
d_gene: TRBD1
CDR3aa: CASVLGTDYGYTF
CDR3nt: TGTGCCAGCGTACTAGGGACAGACTATGGCTACACCTTC

abundance: .
j_gene: TRBJ2-7
v_gene: TRBV7-8
d_gene: TRBD2
CDR3aa: CASSLGGGLAASNKQYF
CDR3nt: TGTGCCAGCAGCTTAGGCGGGGGACTAGCGGCGTCGAATAAGCAGTACTTC

abundance: .
j_gene: TRBJ2-2
v_gene: TRBV9
d_gene: .
CDR3aa: CASSVRGANGELFF
CDR3nt: TGTGCCAGCAGCGTAAGGGGAGCCAACGGGGAGCTGTTTTTT

abundance: .
j_gene: TRBJ2-7
v_gene: TRBV15
d_gene: TRBD1
CDR3aa: CATSRDDGRGYEQYF
CDR3nt: TGTGCCACCAGCAGAGATGACGGCAGGGGGTACGAGCAGTACTTC

abundance: .
j_gene: TRBJ2-7
v_gene: TRBV20-1
d_gene: .
CDR3aa: CSARDNYEQYF
CDR3nt: TGCAGTGCTAGAGATAACTACGAGCAGTACTTC

abundance: .
j_gene: TRBJ2-7
v_gene: TRBV28
d_gene: TRBD1
CDR3aa: CASTPSDRAYEQYF
CDR3nt: TGTGCCAGCACCCCCTCGGACAGGGCCTACGAGCAGTACTTC

abundance: .
j_gene: TRBJ2-2
v_gene: TRBV2
d_gene: .
CDR3aa: CASSEMRLGELFF
CDR3nt: TGTGCCAGCAGTGAAATGCGCCTCGGGGAGCTGTTTTTT

abundance: .
j_gene: TRBJ2-4
v_gene: TRBV6-1
d_gene: .
CDR3aa: CASSEEWAAPGAKNIQYF
CDR3nt: TGTGCCAGCAGTGAAGAATGGGCAGCCCCTGGGGCCAAAAACATTCAGTACTTC

abundance: .
j_gene: TRBJ2-2
v_gene: TRBV10-3
d_gene: TRBD2
CDR3aa: CAISGTSGTTGELFF
CDR3nt: TGTGCCATCAGTGGAACTAGCGGGACGACCGGGGAGCTGTTTTTT

abundance: .
j_gene: TRBJ1-2
v_gene: TRBV6-4
d_gene: .
CDR3aa: CASSDSSPGGYTF
CDR3nt: TGTGCCAGCAGTGACTCGTCCCCAGGGGGCTACACCTTC

abundance: .
j_gene: TRBJ1-2
v_gene: TRBV23-1
d_gene: TRBD1
CDR3aa: CASRDRGYTF
CDR3nt: TGCGCCAGCAGAGACAGGGGATACACCTTC

abundance: .
j_gene: TRBJ2-2
v_gene: TRBV11-1
d_gene: .
CDR3aa: CASSLWDTGELFF
CDR3nt: TGTGCCAGCAGCTTATGGGACACCGGGGAGCTGTTTTTT

abundance: .
j_gene: TRBJ2-2
v_gene: TRBV19
d_gene: .
CDR3aa: CASSTITVSGELFF
CDR3nt: TGTGCCAGTAGTACAATAACGGTTAGCGGGGAGCTGTTTTTT

abundance: .
j_gene: TRBJ2-1
v_gene: TRBV11-2
d_gene: TRBD2
CDR3aa: CASREVGGSYNEQFF
CDR3nt: TGTGCCAGCAGAGAGGTTGGCGGGAGCTACAATGAGCAGTTCTTC

abundance: .
j_gene: TRBJ2-5
v_gene: TRBV5-1
d_gene: .
CDR3aa: CASRLYGQETQYF
CDR3nt: TGCGCCAGCAGGTTGTACGGGCAAGAGACCCAGTACTTC

abundance: .
j_gene: TRBJ1-5
v_gene: TRBV6-6
d_gene: TRBD1
CDR3aa: CASGQGGNQPQHF
CDR3nt: TGTGCCAGCGGACAGGGGGGCAATCAGCCCCAGCATTTT

abundance: once
j_gene: TRBJ2-5
v_gene: TRBV5-1
d_gene: .
CDR3aa: CASSLALETQYF
CDR3nt: TGCGCCAGCAGCTTGGCCCTCGAGACCCAGTACTTC

abundance: .
j_gene: TRBJ2-5
v_gene: TRBV7-9
d_gene: TRBD1
CDR3aa: CASSLPRDRGYEETQYF
CDR3nt: TGTGCCAGCAGCTTACCCCGGGACAGGGGGTACGAAGAGACCCAGTACTTC

abundance: .
j_gene: TRBJ2-5
v_gene: TRBV2
d_gene: TRBD2
CDR3aa: CASSDHRGGQETQYF
CDR3nt: TGTGCCAGCAGTGACCACCGCGGGGGCCAAGAGACCCAGTACTTC

abundance: .
j_gene: TRBJ2-3
v_gene: TRBV18
d_gene: .
CDR3aa: CASSRRETSRSTDTQYF
CDR3nt: TGTGCCAGCTCGCGTCGCGAAACTAGCCGCAGCACAGATACGCAGTATTTT

abundance: .
j_gene: TRBJ1-3
v_gene: TRBV28
d_gene: .
CDR3aa: CASSPEGTGNTIYF
CDR3nt: TGTGCCAGCAGTCCAGAGGGTACTGGAAACACCATATATTTT

abundance: .
j_gene: TRBJ1-6
v_gene: TRBV20-1
d_gene: .
CDR3aa: CSAAYNSPLHF
CDR3nt: TGCAGTGCTGCATATAATTCACCCCTCCACTTT

abundance: .
j_gene: TRBJ2-2
v_gene: TRBV4-1
d_gene: TRBD2
CDR3aa: CASSQVLAGARTGELFF
CDR3nt: TGCGCCAGCAGCCAAGTCCTAGCGGGAGCTCGGACCGGGGAGCTGTTTTTT

abundance: .
j_gene: TRBJ2-1
v_gene: TRBV30
d_gene: TRBD2
CDR3aa: CAWSRTSGYNEQFF
CDR3nt: TGTGCCTGGAGCAGGACTAGCGGCTACAATGAGCAGTTCTTC

abundance: .
j_gene: TRBJ2-7
v_gene: TRBV2
d_gene: TRBD2
CDR3aa: CASSSGLGLTYEQYF
CDR3nt: TGTGCCAGCAGTTCTGGACTAGGACTAACCTACGAGCAGTACTTC

abundance: once
j_gene: TRBJ2-7
v_gene: TRBV30
d_gene: TRBD2
CDR3aa: CAWGKGLATYEQYF
CDR3nt: TGTGCCTGGGGGAAGGGACTAGCAACCTACGAGCAGTACTTC